These T cell receptor beta chains were read from a single sample in a study of metastatic and nonmetastatic thyroid tumors. From the PCR reads, TCRdb re-called clones with MiXCR. The sample shows 7,500 to 10,000 clones, approximately 9.9% of them seen only once. Specimen: tumor tissue. The receptors derive from a female donor with papillary thyroid cancer or a benign thyroid nodule (not recorded which). Some clones in this sample may be carry-over from other donors' samples. Both conserved end residues are part of each CDR3. The D gene is left open where the match is weak.

v_gene	d_gene	j_gene	CDR3aa
TRBV19	NA	TRBJ1-2	CASSKGDAYGYTF
TRBV3-1	NA	TRBJ1-1	CASSLSRTEAFF
TRBV28	NA	TRBJ1-4	CASSFLAKLFF
TRBV28	TRBD2	TRBJ2-1	CASWGGFGRHNEQFF
TRBV3-1	NA	TRBJ2-5	CASSQVETQYF
TRBV3-1	TRBD1	TRBJ1-1	CASSPRTGANTEAFF
TRBV25-1	NA	TRBJ1-4	CASSRPGLTTDEKLFF
TRBV5-6	NA	TRBJ1-1	CASRDRMNTEAFF
TRBV6-2/TRBV6-3	NA	TRBJ2-7	CASSYTVTIYEQYF
TRBV20-1	TRBD2	TRBJ2-5	CSARVTPERGLQETQYF